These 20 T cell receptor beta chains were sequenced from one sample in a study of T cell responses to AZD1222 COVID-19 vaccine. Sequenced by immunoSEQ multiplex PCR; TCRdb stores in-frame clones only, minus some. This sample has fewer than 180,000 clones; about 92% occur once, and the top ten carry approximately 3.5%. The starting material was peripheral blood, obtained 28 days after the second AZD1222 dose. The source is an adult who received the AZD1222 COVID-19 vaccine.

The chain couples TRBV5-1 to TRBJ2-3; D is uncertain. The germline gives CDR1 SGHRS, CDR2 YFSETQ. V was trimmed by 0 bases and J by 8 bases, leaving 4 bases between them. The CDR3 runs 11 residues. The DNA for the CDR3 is TGCGCCAGCAGCTTGGTGGGTACGCAGTATTTT. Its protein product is CASSLVGTQYF.

The DNA for the CDR3 is TGCGCCAGCAGCCCAGCGCAGGGGGCCTACGAGCAGTACTTC. Translation gives CASSPAQGAYEQYF. The J gene is TRBJ2-7, the V gene TRBV4-1; 7 bases are shared with TRBD1. The J segment lost 2 bases and the V segment lost 4 bases, leaving 5 bases of the junction unmatched. This CDR3 contains 14 residues. The germline V gene encodes CDR1 MGHRA and CDR2 YSYEKL.

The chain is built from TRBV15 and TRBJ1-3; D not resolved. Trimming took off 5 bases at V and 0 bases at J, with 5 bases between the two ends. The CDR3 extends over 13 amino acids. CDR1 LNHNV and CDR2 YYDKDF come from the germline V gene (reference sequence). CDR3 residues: CATSAFSGNTIYF. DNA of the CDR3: TGTGCCACCAGCGCCTTCTCTGGAAACACCATATATTTT.

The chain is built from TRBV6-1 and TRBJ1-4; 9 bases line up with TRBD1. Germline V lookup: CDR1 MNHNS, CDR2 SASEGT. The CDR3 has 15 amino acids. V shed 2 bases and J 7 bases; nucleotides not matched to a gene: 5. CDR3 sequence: CASSESTGGSEKLFF. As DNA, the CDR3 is TGTGCCAGCAGTGAATCGACAGGGGGGAGTGAAAAACTGTTTTTT.

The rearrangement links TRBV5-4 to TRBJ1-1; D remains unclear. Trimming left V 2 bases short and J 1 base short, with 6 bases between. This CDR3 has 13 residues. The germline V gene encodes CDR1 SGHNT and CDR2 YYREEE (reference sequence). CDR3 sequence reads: CASSFDSNTEAFF. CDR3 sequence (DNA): TGTGCCAGCAGCTTCGACTCGAACACTGAAGCTTTCTTT.

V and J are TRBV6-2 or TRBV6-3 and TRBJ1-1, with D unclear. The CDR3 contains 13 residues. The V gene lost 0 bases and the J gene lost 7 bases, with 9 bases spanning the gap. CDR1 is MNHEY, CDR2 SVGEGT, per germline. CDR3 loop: CASSYSTRVEAFF. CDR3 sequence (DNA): TGTGCCAGCAGTTACTCGACAAGGGTTGAAGCTTTCTTT.

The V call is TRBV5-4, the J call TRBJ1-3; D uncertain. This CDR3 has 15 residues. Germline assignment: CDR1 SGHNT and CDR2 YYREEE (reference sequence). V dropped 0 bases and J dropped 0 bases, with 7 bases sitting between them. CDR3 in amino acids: CASSLDSPSGNTIYF. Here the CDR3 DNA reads TGTGCCAGCAGCTTGGACAGCCCCTCTGGAAACACCATATATTTT.

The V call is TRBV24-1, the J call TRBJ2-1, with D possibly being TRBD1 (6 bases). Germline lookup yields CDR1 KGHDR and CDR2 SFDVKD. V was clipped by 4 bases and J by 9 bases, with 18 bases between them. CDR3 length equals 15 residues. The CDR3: CATSDHPTGLGEQFF. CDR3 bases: TGTGCCACCAGTGACCACCCCACAGGGTTGGGTGAGCAGTTCTTC.

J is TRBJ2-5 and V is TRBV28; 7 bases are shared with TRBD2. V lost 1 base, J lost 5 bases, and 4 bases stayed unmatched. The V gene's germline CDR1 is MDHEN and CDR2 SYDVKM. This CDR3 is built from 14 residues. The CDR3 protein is CASSLSGGAETQYF. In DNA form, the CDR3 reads TGTGCCAGCAGTTTATCGGGAGGCGCGGAGACCCAGTACTTC.

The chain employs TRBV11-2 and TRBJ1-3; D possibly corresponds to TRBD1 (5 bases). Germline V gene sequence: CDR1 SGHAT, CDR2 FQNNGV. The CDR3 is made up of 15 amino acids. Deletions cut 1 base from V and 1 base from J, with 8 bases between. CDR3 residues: CASSLGGTSGNTIYF. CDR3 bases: TGTGCCAGCAGCTTAGGGGGGACTTCTGGAAACACCATATATTTT.

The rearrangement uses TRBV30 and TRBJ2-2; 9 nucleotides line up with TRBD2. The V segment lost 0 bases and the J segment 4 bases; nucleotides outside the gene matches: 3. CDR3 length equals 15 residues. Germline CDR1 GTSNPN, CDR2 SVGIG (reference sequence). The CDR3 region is CAWSVSGRSTGELFF. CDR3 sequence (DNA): TGTGCCTGGAGTGTCAGCGGGAGGTCCACCGGGGAGCTGTTTTTT.

The CDR3 region has the DNA TGTGCCAGCAGTTTACCCGGCCGGTCAACTGGAAACACCATATATTTT. The encoded protein is CASSLPGRSTGNTIYF. The V call is TRBV28, the J call TRBJ1-3, with D unclear. The germline V and J ends were trimmed by 2 bases and 2 bases, with 13 bases remaining between them. There are 16 residues in the CDR3. Germline assignment: CDR1 MDHEN and CDR2 SYDVKM.

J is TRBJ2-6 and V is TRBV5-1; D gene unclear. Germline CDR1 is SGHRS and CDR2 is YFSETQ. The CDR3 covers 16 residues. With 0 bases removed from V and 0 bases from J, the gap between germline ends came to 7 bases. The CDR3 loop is CASSLAPFSGANVLTF. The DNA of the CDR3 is TGCGCCAGCAGCTTGGCACCTTTCTCTGGGGCCAACGTCCTGACTTTC.

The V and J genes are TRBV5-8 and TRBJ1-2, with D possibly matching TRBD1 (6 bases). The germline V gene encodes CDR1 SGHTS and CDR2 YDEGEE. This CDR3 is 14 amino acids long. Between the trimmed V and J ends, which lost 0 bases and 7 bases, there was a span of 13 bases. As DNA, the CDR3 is TGTGCCAGCAGCTTGGCCGGGGGGCCGGGTGGCTACACCTTC. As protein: CASSLAGGPGGYTF.

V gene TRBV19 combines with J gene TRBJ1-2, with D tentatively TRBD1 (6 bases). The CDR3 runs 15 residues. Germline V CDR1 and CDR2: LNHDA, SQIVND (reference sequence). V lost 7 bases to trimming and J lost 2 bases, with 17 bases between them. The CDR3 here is CASIDRPVGNYGYTF. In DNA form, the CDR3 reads TGTGCCAGTATTGACAGGCCGGTCGGAAACTATGGCTACACCTTC.

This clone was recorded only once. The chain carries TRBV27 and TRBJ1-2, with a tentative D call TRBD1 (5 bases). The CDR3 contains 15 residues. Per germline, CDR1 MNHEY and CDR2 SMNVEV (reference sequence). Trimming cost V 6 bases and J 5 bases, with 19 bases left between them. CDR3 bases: TGTGCCAGCAGCCGATATGGGGGACGGGAGTATGGCTACACCTTC. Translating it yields CASSRYGGREYGYTF.

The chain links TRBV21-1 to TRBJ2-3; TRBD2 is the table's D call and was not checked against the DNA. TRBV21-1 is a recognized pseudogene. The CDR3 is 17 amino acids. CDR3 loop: CASSKVQREGPTDTQYF. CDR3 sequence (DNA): TGTGCCAGCAGCAAAGTACAGCGGGAGGGCCCCACAGATACGCAGTATTTT.

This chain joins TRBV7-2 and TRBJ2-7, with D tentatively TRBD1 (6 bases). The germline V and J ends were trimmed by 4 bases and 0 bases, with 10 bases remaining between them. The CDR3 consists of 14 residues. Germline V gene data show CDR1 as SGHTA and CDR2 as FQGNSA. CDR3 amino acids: CASSSQGSSYEQYF. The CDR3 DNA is TGTGCCAGCAGCTCACAGGGCAGCTCCTACGAGCAGTACTTC.

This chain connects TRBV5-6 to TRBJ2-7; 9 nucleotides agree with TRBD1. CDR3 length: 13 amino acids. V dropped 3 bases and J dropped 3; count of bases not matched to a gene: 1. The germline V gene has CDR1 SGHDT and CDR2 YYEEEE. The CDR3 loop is CASSWGQGYEQYF. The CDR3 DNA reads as TGTGCCAGCAGCTGGGGACAGGGCTACGAGCAGTACTTC.

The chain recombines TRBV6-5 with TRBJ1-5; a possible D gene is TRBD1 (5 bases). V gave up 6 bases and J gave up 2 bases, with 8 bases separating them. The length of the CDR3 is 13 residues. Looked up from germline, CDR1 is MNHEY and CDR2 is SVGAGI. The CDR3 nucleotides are TGTGCCAGCAGGTGGGACGGCAATCAGCCCCAGCATTTT. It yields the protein CASRWDGNQPQHF.